This T cell receptor (beta chain) was identified in a study of Graves' ophthalmopathy and Graves' hyperthyroidism. Study-level background: Before any treatment was given, at initial diagnosis, peripheral blood was collected. Study-level findings and limits: It was with roughly 71% sensitivity and about 72% specificity that the model predicted ophthalmopathy progression. Most expanded thyroid clonotypes above 0.001 frequency also appeared in blood.

RNA transcripts yielded amplified TCR beta CDR3 regions. The library came from an HTBI-primed first-round RT-PCR and a second-round multiplex PCR. TCRdb re-called the multiplex PCR reads through MiXCR, storing one row per CDR3 protein. The sample comprises 200,000 to 300,000 distinct CDR3 sequences, less than 55% of which are singletons, and approximately 51% rests with the top ten. Moderately to severely active ophthalmopathy under 3 months, CAS at least 3, NOSPECS at least 4. This clonotype was seen ten or more times. Its specificity is unknown. Losses at the gene ends were 8 bases for V and 3 bases for J; bases not matched to a gene: 7. The germline V gene has CDR1 ENHRY and CDR2 SYGVKD. This CDR3 region has 13 residues.

The rearrangement uses TRBV10-3 and TRBJ2-7; 7 bases are shared with TRBD2. What was sequenced was peripheral blood. This TCR derives from an adult man with Graves' ophthalmopathy. The CDR3 sequence: CAIGEGPDYEQYF. CDR3 nucleotides: TGTGCCATCGGGGAGGGGCCGGACTACGAGCAGTACTTC.